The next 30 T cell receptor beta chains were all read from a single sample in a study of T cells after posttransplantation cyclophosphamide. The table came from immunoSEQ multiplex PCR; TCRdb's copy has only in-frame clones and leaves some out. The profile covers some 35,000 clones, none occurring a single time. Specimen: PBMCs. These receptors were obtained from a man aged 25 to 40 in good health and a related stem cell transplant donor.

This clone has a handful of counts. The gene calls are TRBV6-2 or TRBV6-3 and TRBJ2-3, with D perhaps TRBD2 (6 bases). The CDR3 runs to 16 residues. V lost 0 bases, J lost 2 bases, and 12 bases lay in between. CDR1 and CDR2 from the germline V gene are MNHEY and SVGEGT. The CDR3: CASSYSPGLTTDTQYF. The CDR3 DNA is TGTGCCAGCAGTTACTCCCCGGGACTTACCACAGATACGCAGTATTTT.

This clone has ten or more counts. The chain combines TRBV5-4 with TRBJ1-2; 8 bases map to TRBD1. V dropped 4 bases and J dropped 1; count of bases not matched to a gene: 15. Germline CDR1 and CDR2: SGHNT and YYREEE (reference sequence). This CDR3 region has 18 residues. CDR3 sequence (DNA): TGTGCCAGCAGCCGATTTTCCGGGACAGGTGGGGTTAACTATGGCTACACCTTC. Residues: CASSRFSGTGGVNYGYTF.

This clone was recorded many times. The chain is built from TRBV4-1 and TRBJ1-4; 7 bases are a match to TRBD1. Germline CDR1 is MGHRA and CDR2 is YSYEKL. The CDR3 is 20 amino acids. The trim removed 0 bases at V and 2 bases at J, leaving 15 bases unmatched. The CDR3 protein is CASSQDGGGAGIGTNEKLFF. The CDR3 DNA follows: TGCGCCAGCAGCCAAGATGGAGGGGGCGCGGGGATTGGGACTAATGAAAAACTGTTTTTT.

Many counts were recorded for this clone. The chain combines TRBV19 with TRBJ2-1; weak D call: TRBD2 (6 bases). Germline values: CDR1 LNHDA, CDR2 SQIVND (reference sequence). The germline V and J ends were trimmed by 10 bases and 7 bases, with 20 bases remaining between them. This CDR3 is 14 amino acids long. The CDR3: CATSGLSGSNEQFF. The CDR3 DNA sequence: TGTGCCACTTCAGGACTAAGCGGGTCGAATGAGCAGTTCTTC.

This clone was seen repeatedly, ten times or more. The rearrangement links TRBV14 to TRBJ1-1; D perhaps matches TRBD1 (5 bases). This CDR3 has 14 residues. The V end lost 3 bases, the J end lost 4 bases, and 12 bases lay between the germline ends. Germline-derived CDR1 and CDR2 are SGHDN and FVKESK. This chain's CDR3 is CASSQVYGATEAFF. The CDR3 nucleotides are TGTGCCAGCAGCCAGGTATATGGGGCCACTGAAGCTTTCTTT.

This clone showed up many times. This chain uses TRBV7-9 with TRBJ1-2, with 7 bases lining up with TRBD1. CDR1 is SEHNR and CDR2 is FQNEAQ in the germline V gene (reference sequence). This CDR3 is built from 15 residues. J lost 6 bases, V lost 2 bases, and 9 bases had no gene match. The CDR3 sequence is CASSLPAQTGNGYTF. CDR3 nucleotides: TGTGCCAGCAGCTTACCCGCCCAGACAGGGAATGGCTACACCTTC.

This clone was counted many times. The CDR3 loop reads CAISGDRGETEAFF. As DNA, the CDR3 is TGTGCCATCAGTGGTGACAGGGGTGAAACTGAAGCTTTCTTT. The chain combines TRBV10-3 with TRBJ1-1, with TRBD1 matching 8 bases. Germline trimming cut 4 bases from V and 5 bases from J; bases unmatched to any gene: 6. This CDR3 is 14 amino acids long. Germline V lookup: CDR1 ENHRY, CDR2 SYGVKD.

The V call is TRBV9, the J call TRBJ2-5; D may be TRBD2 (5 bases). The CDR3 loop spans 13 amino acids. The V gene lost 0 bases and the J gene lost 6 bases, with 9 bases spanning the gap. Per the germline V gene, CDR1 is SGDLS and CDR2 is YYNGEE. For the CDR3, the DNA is TGTGCCAGCAGCGTAGGAGGGTGGCAGACCCAGTACTTC. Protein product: CASSVGGWQTQYF.

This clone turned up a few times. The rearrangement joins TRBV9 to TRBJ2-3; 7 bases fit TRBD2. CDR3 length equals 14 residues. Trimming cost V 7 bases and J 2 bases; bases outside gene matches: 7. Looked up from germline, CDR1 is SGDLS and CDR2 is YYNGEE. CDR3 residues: CASGAGTNTDTQYF. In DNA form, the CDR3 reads TGTGCCAGCGGAGCGGGGACTAACACAGATACGCAGTATTTT. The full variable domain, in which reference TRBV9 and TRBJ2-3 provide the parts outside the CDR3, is DSGVTQTPKHLITATGQRVTLRCSPRSGDLSVYWYQQSLDQGLQFLIQYYNGEERAKGNILERFSAQQFPDLHSELNLSSLELGDSALYFCASGAGTNTDTQYFGPGTRLTVL.

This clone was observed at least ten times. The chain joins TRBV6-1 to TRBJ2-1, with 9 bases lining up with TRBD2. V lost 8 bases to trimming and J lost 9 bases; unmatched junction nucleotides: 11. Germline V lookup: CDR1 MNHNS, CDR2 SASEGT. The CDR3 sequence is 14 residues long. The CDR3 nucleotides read TGTGCCAGCCCGGCGGGGGGGGCGCTTTCTGAGCAGTTCTTC. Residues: CASPAGGALSEQFF.

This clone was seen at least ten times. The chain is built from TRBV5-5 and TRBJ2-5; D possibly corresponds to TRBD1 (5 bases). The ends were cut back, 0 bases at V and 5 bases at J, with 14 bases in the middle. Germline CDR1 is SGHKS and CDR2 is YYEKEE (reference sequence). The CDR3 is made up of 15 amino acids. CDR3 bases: TGTGCCAGCAGCTTGGTGGGGCCCATGCTGGAGACCCAGTACTTC. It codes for CASSLVGPMLETQYF.

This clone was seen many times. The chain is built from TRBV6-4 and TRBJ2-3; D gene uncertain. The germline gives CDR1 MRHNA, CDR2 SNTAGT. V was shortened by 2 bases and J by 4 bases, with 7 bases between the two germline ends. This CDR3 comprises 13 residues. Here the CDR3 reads CASSDRVADTQYF. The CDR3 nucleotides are TGTGCCAGCAGTGACAGGGTAGCAGATACGCAGTATTTT.

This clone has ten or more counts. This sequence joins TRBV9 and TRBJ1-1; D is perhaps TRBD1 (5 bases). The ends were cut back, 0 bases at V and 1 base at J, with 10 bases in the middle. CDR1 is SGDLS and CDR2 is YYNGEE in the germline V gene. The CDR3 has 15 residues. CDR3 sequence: CASSVAQGSNTEAFF. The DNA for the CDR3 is TGTGCCAGCAGCGTAGCTCAGGGATCGAACACTGAAGCTTTCTTT.

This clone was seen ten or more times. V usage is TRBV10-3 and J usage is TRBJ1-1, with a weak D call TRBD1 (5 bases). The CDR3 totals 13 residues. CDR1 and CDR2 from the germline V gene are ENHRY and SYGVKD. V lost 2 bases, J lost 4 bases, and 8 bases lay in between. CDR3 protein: CAISEIRATEAFF. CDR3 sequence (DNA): TGTGCCATCAGTGAGATCAGGGCCACTGAAGCTTTCTTT.

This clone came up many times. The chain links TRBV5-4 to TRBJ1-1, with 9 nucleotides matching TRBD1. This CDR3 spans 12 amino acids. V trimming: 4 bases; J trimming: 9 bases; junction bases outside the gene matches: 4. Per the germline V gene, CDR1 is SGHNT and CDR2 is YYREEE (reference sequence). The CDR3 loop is CASSRDRVQAFF. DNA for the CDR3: TGTGCCAGCAGCCGGGACAGGGTTCAAGCTTTCTTT.

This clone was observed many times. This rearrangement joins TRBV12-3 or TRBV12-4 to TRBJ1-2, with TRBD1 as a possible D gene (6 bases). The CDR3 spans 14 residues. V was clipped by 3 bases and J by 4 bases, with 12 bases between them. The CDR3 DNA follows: TGTGCCAGCAGTTTCGGACAGCTCAGCTATGGCTACACCTTC. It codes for CASSFGQLSYGYTF.

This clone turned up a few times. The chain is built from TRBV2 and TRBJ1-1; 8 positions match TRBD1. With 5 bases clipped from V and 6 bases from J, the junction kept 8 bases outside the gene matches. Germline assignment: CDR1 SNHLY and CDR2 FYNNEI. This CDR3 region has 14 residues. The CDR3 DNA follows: TGTGCCAGCAGTCCCAGGGACAGGTTTTCTGAAGCTTTCTTT. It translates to CASSPRDRFSEAFF.

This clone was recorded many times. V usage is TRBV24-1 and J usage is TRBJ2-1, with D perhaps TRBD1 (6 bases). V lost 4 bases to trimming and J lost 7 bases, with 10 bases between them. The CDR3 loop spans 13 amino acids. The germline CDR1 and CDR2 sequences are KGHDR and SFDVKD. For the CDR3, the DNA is TGTGCCACCAGTGACCCCGGACAGAATGAGCAGTTCTTC. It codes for CATSDPGQNEQFF.

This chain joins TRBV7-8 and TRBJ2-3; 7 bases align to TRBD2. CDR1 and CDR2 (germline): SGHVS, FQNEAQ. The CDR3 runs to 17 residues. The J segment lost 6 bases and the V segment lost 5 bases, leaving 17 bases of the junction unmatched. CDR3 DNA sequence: TGTGCCAGCAGCCCACCGTTGAGGTTGCGGGGAGGGGATACGCAGTATTTT. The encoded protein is CASSPPLRLRGGDTQYF.

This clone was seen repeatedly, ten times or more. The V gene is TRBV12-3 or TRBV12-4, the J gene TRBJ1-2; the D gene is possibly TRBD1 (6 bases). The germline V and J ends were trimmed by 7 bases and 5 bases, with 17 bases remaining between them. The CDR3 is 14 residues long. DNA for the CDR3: TGTGCCAGCAATACAGGGATCGGGAGTTATGGCTACACCTTC. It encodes CASNTGIGSYGYTF.

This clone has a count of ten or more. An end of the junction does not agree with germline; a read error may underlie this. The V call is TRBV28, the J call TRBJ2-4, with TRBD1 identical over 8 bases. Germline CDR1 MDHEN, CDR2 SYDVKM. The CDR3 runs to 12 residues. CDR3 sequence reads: CASSPTDRAPSF. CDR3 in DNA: TGTGCCAGCAGTCCCACGGACAGGGCTCCTTCCTTC.

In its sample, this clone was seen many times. DNA of the CDR3: TGTGCCAGCAGCTTTGTCAGGGACACTGAAGCTTTCTTT. Its protein product is CASSFVRDTEAFF. The chain has TRBV7-9 and TRBJ1-1; the D gene is possibly TRBD1 (5 bases). The V end was cut by 3 bases, the J end by 3 bases, with 8 bases between. Germline V gives CDR1 SEHNR, CDR2 FQNEAQ (reference sequence). There are 13 residues in the CDR3.

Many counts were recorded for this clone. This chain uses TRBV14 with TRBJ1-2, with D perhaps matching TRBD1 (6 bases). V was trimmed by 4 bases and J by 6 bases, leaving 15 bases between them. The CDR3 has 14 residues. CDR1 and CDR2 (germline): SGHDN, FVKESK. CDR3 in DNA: TGTGCCAGCAGCCGTCAGGGAAGGGGGAATGGCTACACCTTC. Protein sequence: CASSRQGRGNGYTF.

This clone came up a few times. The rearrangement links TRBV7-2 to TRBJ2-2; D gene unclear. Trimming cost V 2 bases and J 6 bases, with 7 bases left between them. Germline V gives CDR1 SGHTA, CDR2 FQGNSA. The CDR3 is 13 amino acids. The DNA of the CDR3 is TGTGCCAGCAGCTTACTCCTCTCCGGGGAGCTGTTTTTT. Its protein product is CASSLLLSGELFF.

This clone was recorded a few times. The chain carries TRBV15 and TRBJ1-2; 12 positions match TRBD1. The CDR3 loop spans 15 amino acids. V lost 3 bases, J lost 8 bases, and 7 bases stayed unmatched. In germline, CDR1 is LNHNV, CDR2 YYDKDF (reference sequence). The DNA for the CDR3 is TGTGCCACCAGCAGTAAGGGACAGGGGGCGCTGGGCTACACCTTC. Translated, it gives CATSSKGQGALGYTF.

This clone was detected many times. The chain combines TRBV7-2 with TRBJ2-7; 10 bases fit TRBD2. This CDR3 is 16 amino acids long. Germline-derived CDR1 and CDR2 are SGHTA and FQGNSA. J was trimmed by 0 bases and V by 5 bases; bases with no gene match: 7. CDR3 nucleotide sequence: TGTGCCAGCAGCCCCAAGCGGGGGGGCCCCTCCTACGAGCAGTACTTC. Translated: CASSPKRGGPSYEQYF.

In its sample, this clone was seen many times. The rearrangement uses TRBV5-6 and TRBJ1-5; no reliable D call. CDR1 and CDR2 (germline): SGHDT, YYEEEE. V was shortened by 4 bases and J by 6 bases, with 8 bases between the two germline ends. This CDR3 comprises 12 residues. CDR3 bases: TGTGCCAGCAGCATCAAGGGTCAGCCCCAGCATTTT. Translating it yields CASSIKGQPQHF.

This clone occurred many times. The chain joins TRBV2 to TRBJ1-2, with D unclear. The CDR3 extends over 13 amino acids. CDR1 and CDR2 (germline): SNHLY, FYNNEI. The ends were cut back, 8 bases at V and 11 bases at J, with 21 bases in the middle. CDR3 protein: CASSSIRTGWYTF. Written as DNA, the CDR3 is TGTGCCAGCTCTTCTATTAGGACGGGGTGGTACACCTTC.

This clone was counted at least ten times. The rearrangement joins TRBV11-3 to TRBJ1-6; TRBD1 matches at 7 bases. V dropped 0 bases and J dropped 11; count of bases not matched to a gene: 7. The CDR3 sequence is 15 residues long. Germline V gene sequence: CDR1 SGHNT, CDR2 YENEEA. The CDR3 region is CASSLDGTVGAPLHF. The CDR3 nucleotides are TGTGCCAGCAGCTTAGATGGGACAGTGGGGGCACCCCTCCACTTT.

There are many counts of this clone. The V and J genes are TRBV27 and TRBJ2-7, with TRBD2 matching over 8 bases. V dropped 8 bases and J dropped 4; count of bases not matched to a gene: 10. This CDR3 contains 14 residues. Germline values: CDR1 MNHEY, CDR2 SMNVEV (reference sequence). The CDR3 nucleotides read TGTGCCAGCCGTTCGGGACTAGGGGGGTACGAGCAGTACTTC. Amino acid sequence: CASRSGLGGYEQYF.